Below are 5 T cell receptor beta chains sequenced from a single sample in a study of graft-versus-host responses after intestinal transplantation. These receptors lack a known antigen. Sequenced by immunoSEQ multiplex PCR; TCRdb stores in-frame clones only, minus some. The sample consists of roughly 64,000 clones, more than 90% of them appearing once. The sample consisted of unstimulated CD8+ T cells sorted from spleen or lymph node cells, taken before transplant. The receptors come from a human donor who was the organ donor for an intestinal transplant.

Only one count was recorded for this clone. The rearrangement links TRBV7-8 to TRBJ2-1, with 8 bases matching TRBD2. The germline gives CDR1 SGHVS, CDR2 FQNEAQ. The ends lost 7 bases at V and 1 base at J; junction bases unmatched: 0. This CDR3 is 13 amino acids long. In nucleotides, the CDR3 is TGTGCCAGCACTAGCGGGTCCTACAATGAGCAGTTCTTC. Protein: CASTSGSYNEQFF.

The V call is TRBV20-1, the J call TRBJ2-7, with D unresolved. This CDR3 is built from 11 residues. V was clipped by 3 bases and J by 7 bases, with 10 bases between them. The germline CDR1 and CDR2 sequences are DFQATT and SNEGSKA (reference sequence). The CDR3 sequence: CSASVLYEQYF. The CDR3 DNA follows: TGCAGTGCTAGCGTCCTTTATGAGCAGTACTTC.

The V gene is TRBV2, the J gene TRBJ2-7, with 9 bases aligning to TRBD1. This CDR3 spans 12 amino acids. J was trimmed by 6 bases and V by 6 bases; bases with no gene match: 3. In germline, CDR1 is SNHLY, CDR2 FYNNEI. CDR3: CASRGTGIEQYF. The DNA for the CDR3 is TGTGCCAGCAGGGGGACAGGGATCGAGCAGTACTTC. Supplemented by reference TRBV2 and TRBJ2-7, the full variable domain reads EPEVTQTPSHQVTQMGQEVILRCVPISNHLYFYWYRQILGQKVEFLVSFYNNEISEKSEIFDDQFSVERPDGSNFTLKIRSTKLEDSAMYFCASRGTGIEQYFGPGTRLTVT.

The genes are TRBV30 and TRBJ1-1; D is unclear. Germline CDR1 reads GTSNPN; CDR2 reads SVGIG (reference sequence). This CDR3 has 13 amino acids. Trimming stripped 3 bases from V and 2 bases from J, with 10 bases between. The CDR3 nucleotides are TGTGCCTGGAGCTCTGGGCTTAACACTGAAGCTTTCTTT. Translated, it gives CAWSSGLNTEAFF. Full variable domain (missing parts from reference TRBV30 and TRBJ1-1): SQTIHQWPATLVQPVGSPLSLECTVEGTSNPNLYWYRQAAGRGLQLLFYSVGIGQISSEVPQNLSASRPQDRQFILSSKKLLLSDSGFYLCAWSSGLNTEAFFGQGTRLTVV.

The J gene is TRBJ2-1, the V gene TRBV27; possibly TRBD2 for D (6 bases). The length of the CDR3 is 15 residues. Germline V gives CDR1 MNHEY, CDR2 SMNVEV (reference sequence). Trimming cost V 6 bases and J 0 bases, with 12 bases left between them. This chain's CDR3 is CASRNSGSSYNEQFF. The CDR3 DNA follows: TGTGCCAGCAGGAATAGCGGAAGCTCCTACAATGAGCAGTTCTTC.